This T cell receptor beta chain was observed in a study of T cells in narcolepsy. Study conclusions and caveats: Autoreactive clonotypes reportedly recurred in blood of same and different patients, not controls. Some memory CD4+ repertoires had no autoreactive clone sequences.

Only in-frame clones appear in the TCRdb table, and some are missing; sequencing was by immunoSEQ multiplex PCR. The sample lists about 40,000 clones; about 91% were seen once. The CDR3 runs to 15 residues. The V and J ends lost 3 bases and 5 bases respectively, with 16 bases between them. CDR1 SGHTA and CDR2 FQGNSA come from the germline V gene. Worth noting for this clone: Its antigen is currently unknown.

The sequencing sample was made of CD45RA- memory CD4+ T cells from PBMCs. This sequence originates from a human donor with narcolepsy. This chain joins TRBV7-2 and TRBJ1-1; D is perhaps TRBD1 (6 bases). CDR3 amino acids: CASSFPGGAATEAFF. The CDR3 nucleotides are TGTGCCAGCAGCTTCCCGGGGGGGGCGGCAACTGAAGCTTTCTTT.